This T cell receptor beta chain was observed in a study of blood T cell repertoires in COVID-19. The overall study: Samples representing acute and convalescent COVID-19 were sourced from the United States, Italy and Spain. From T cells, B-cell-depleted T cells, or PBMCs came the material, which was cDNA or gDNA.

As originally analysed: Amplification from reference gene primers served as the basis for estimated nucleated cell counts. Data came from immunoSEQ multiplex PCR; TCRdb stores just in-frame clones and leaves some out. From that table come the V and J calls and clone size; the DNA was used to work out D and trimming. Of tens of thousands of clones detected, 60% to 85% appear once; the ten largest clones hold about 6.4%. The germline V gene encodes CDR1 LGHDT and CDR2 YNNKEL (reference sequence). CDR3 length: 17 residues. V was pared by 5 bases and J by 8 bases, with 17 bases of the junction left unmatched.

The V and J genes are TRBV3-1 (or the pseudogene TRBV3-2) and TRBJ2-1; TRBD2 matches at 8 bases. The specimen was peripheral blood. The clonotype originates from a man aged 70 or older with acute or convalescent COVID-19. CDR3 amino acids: CASSAPGPSGFHDEQFF. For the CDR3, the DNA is TGTGCCAGCAGCGCCCCGGGGCCTAGCGGGTTTCATGATGAGCAGTTCTTC.